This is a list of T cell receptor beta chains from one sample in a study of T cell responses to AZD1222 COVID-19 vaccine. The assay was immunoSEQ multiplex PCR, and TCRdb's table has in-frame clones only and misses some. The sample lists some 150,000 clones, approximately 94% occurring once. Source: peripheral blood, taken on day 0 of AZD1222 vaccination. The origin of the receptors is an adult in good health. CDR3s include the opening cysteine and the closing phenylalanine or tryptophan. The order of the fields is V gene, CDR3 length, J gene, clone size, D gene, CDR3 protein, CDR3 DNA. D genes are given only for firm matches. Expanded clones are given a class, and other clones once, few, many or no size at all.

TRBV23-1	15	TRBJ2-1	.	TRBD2	CASSPRSGSYNEQFF	TGCGCCAGCAGTCCAAGGAGCGGGAGTTACAATGAGCAGTTCTTC
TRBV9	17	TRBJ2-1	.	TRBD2	CASSLRAGGSLDNEQFF	TGTGCCAGCAGCCTCCGGGCGGGGGGGTCTTTAGACAATGAGCAGTTCTTC
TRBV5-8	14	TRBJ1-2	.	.	CASSPGQGNYGYTF	TGTGCCAGCAGCCCCGGGCAGGGTAACTATGGCTACACCTTC
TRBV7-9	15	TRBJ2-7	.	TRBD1	CASSPLTGGAYEQYF	TGTGCCAGCAGCCCATTGACAGGGGGGGCCTACGAGCAGTACTTC
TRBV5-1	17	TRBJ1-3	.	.	CASRRNYGDSSGNTIYF	TGCGCCAGCAGGCGGAATTACGGGGACTCCTCTGGAAACACCATATATTTT
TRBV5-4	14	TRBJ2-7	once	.	CASSSAESSGEQYF	TGTGCCAGCAGCTCAGCAGAATCATCCGGGGAGCAGTACTTC
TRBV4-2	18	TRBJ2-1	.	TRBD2	CASSQATGLAGAYNEQFF	TGTGCCAGCAGCCAAGCCACGGGCCTAGCGGGAGCCTACAATGAGCAGTTCTTC
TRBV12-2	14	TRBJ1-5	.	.	CASRLRQGGQPQHF	TGTGCAAGTCGCTTAAGACAGGGCGGTCAGCCCCAGCATTTT
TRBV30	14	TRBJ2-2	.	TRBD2	CAWRLAGNTGELFF	TGTGCCTGGAGACTAGCGGGGAACACCGGGGAGCTGTTTTTT
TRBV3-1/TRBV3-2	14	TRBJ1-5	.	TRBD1	CATGMGQGNQPQHF	TGTGCCACAGGAATGGGACAGGGCAATCAGCCCCAGCATTTT
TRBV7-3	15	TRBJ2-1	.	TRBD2	CASSPGSGGYNEQFF	TGTGCCAGCAGCCCCGGCTCGGGAGGTTACAATGAGCAGTTCTTC
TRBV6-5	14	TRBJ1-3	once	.	CASNKGISGNTIYF	TGTGCCAGCAATAAGGGGATATCTGGAAACACCATATATTTT
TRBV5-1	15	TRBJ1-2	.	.	CASSLGAGMSYGYTF	TGCGCCAGCAGCTTGGGAGCAGGGATGAGCTATGGCTACACCTTC
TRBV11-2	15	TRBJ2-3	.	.	CASSLVSIVTDTQYF	TGTGCCAGCAGCTTAGTATCGATAGTTACAGATACGCAGTATTTT
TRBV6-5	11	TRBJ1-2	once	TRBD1	CASGQGIGYTF	TGTGCCAGCGGACAGGGTATCGGCTACACCTTC
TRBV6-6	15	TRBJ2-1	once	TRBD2	CASAISGRAHNEQFF	TGTGCCAGCGCAATTAGCGGGAGGGCCCACAATGAGCAGTTCTTC
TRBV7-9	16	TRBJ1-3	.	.	CASSPRPGLSGNTIYF	TGTGCCAGCAGCCCCCGCCCAGGTCTCTCTGGAAACACCATATATTTT
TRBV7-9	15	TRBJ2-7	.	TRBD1	CASSLTTRQGYEQYF	TGTGCCAGCAGCTTAACCACCCGACAGGGCTACGAGCAGTACTTC
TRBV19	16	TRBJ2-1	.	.	CASSSTYSGVYNEQFF	TGTGCCAGTAGCAGTACGTATAGCGGAGTGTACAATGAGCAGTTCTTC
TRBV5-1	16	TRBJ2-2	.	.	CASSLVSGVGTGELFF	TGCGCCAGCAGCTTGGTATCAGGGGTTGGCACCGGGGAGCTGTTTTTT
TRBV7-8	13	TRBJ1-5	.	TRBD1	CASSSGGVQPQHF	TGTGCCAGCAGCTCAGGGGGGGTTCAGCCCCAGCATTTT
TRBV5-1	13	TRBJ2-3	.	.	CASSSGPEDTQYF	TGCGCCAGCAGCTCCGGGCCAGAAGATACGCAGTATTTT
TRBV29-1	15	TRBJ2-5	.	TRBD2	CSVEISSGGGETQYF	TGCAGCGTTGAAATCTCTAGCGGGGGTGGGGAGACCCAGTACTTC
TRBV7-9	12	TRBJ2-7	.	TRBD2	CASSLGRGEQYF	TGTGCCAGCAGTCTAGGGAGGGGCGAGCAGTACTTC
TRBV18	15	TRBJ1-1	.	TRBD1	CASSPRQGGGTEAFF	TGTGCCAGCTCACCCCGACAGGGAGGAGGAACTGAAGCTTTCTTT
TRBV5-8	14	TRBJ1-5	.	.	CASSTRISNQPQHF	TGTGCCAGCAGCACACGGATAAGCAATCAGCCCCAGCATTTT
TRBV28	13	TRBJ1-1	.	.	CASSLGYYTEAFF	TGTGCCAGCAGTTTGGGCTATTACACTGAAGCTTTCTTT
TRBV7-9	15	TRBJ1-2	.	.	CASSPGGSGFYGYTF	TGTGCCAGCAGTCCAGGAGGCTCTGGGTTCTATGGCTACACCTTC
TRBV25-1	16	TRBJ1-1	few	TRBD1	CASSSTPGTGGGKAFF	TGTGCCAGCAGTTCCACCCCCGGGACAGGGGGCGGTAAGGCTTTCTTT
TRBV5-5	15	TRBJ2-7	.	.	CASSLAAGGIYEQYF	TGTGCCAGCAGCTTGGCCGCTGGGGGAATATACGAGCAGTACTTC
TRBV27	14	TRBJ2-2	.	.	CASSFMQATGELFF	TGTGCCAGCAGTTTTATGCAGGCTACCGGGGAGCTGTTTTTT
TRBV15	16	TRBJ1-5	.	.	CATSRAGSRGNQPQHF	TGTGCCACCAGCAGAGCGGGGTCTAGGGGCAATCAGCCCCAGCATTTT
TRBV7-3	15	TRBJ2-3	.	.	CASSSEGRDTDTQYF	TGTGCCAGCAGCAGTGAGGGAAGGGACACAGATACGCAGTATTTT
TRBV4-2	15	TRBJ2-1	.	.	CASSLDSYSYNEQFF	TGTGCCAGCAGCCTGGACAGTTACTCCTACAATGAGCAGTTCTTC
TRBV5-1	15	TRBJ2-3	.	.	CASSLQGIYTDTQYF	TGCGCCAGCAGCTTGCAGGGTATTTACACAGATACGCAGTATTTT
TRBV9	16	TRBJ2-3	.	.	CASSVGALAGTDTQYF	TGTGCCAGCAGCGTAGGGGCCCTTGCGGGCACAGATACGCAGTATTTT
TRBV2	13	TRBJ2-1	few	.	CASSVQFPNEQFF	TGTGCCAGCAGCGTCCAATTTCCCAATGAGCAGTTCTTC
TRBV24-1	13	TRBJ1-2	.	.	CATSASGYDGYTF	TGTGCCACCAGTGCCTCAGGGTACGATGGCTACACCTTC
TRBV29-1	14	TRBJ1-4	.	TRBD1	CSVQWTGSGEKLFF	TGCAGCGTGCAATGGACAGGATCGGGTGAAAAACTGTTTTTT
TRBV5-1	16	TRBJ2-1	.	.	CASSPGLNPTYNEQFF	TGCGCCAGCAGCCCTGGACTTAACCCTACCTACAATGAGCAGTTCTTC
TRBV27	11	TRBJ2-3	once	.	CASSLGTQQYF	TGTGCCAGCAGTTTAGGGACCCAGCAGTATTTT
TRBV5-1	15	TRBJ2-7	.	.	CASSLGGSKSYEQYF	TGCGCCAGCAGCCTGGGGGGAAGTAAATCCTACGAGCAGTACTTC